The TCR beta chain under discussion was sequenced for a study of Ad26.COV2.S vaccination and SARS-CoV-2 variants. The overall study: Administration of Ad26.COV2.S was intramuscular, either once or twice 56 days apart.

This clone showed up just once. Measured with immunoSEQ multiplex PCR; TCRdb has only the in-frame clones, and not every one. The table lists approximately 460,000 clones, about 88% of them singletons. Noted treatment: approximately 18 received Ad26.COV2.S at low or high dose, single or two shots; roughly five received placebo; per-sample allocation not given. Sampling occurred on day 63 after the first vaccine or placebo injection. This CDR3 comprises 14 residues. Germline V gene sequence: CDR1 MGHRA, CDR2 YSYEKL. J was trimmed by 3 bases and V by 4 bases; bases with no gene match: 4. The V call is TRBV4-1, the J call TRBJ1-2, with 8 bases lining up with TRBD1. This receptor was obtained from a person between 18 and 65 years old who received the Ad26.COV2.S COVID-19 vaccine or a placebo. The input for sequencing was peripheral blood, taken in a trial of Ad26.COV2.S vaccine versus placebo. CDR3 amino acids: CASSLTDRDYGYTF. The CDR3 nucleotides read TGCGCCAGCAGCCTAACGGACAGGGACTATGGCTACACCTTC.